The clone carrying this T cell receptor beta chain was counted at least ten times. This record comes from a study of T cell repertoires in cytomegalovirus infection. TCRdb fed the reads into MiXCR, producing one record per CDR3 protein. The data hold just under 300,000 distinct CDR3 sequences, with roughly a tenth observed a single time. V was trimmed by 4 bases and J by 3 bases, leaving 7 bases between them. CDR1 and CDR2 from the germline V gene are MDHEN and SYDVKM. The CDR3 loop spans 12 amino acids. The rearrangement joins TRBV28 to TRBJ2-7; D remains ambiguous. Sample: PBMCs. The TCR was taken from a human donor in good health (CMV status not recorded). Some clones in this sample may be carry-over from other donors' samples. CDR3 DNA sequence: TGTGCCAGCAGTTCAGGTGTCTACGAGCAGTACGTC. Translation: CASSSGVYEQYV.